Described below is a single T cell receptor beta chain sequence and its context. Its antigen is unidentified. The data were obtained in a study of T cell clonotyping in hematopoietic cell transplantation. Study-level information: Recipient samples before transplant were obtained post-cytoreduction. Study-wide points: Cells were unsorted, so CD4 and CD8 contributions were not separated. Broader posttransplant TCR repertoire diversity was predicted by graft donor and pretransplant recipient Inverse Simpson Index values. Pathologically expanded recipient clonotypes increased progressively from day 30 to day 180 as diversity fell.

Assay: immunoSEQ multiplex PCR; the TCRdb copy retains only in-frame clones and omits some. The sample includes around 80,000 clones, roughly 95% of them seen just once. Time point: recipient sample about 28 days before transplant, after cytoreduction. CDR3 size: 16 residues. The V gene lost 3 bases and the J gene lost 0 bases, with 12 bases spanning the gap. Germline CDR1 SGHVS, CDR2 FNYEAQ. V gene TRBV7-6 combines with J gene TRBJ1-3; D might be TRBD1 (6 bases). The clonotype comes from a woman aged 50 to 60 with acute myeloid leukemia. Some clones in this sample may be carry-over from other donors' samples. The source was peripheral blood mononuclear cells, collected before stem cell transplant. The chain's CDR3 is CASSFGQRPSGNTIYF. CDR3 bases: TGTGCCAGCAGCTTTGGACAGCGACCCTCTGGAAACACCATATATTTT.